Shown below are 24 T cell receptor beta chains from a single sample sequenced in a study of tumor and adjacent non-tumor tissue in lung cancer. TCRbeta libraries were built with three rounds of nested PCR, modified from ARM-PCR. TCRdb re-analysed the multiplex PCR reads in MiXCR, keeping a single row per CDR3 protein. The sample has 60,000 to 65,000 distinct CDR3 sequences, around 64% seen once; the top ten hold around 33%. No cell sorting was done before RNA was extracted from the tissue. The normal lung tissue was taken more than 3 cm from the tumor edge. What was sequenced was distant non-tumor lung tissue. These receptor sequences come from a man aged 65-85 years with non-small cell lung cancer.

On this clonotype itself: This CDR3 is missing its conserved last phenylalanine or tryptophan, likely due to a read error. This CDR3 reads CAGRTIEAVSYEQYI. The CDR3, as DNA: TGTGCCGGCAGGACAATTGAGGCAGTGTCCTACGAGCAGTACATC. The rearrangement uses TRBV6-1 and TRBJ2-7; TRBD1 is a possible D gene (5 bases). The CDR3 runs 15 residues. Germline CDR1 reads MNHNS; CDR2 reads SASEGT.

This sequence joins TRBV23-1 and TRBJ2-1; 10 bases are a match to TRBD1. TRBV23-1 is treated as an ORF (open reading frame) with a function not yet certain. The V and J ends lost 3 bases and 7 bases, in that order; junction bases with no gene match: 15. The CDR3 extends over 18 amino acids. The chain's CDR3 is CASSQTLSGTGDLNEQFF. In nucleotides, the CDR3 is TGCGCCAGCAGTCAGACCTTATCCGGGACAGGGGATCTGAATGAGCAGTTCTTC.

The rearrangement joins TRBV6-5 to TRBJ1-3; no firm D call. The germline V gene encodes CDR1 MNHEY and CDR2 SVGAGI. V lost 6 bases and J 4 bases, leaving 13 bases between the germline ends. This CDR3 has 14 residues. CDR3 coding DNA: TGTGCCAGCAGATACGGGTCCCCAGGAAACACCATATATTTT. Protein: CASRYGSPGNTIYF.

This clonotype was seen at least ten times. The genes are TRBV28 and TRBJ2-7; 10 bases match TRBD2. This CDR3 contains 16 residues. Germline loops: CDR1 MDHEN, CDR2 SYDVKM. After removal of 5 bases from V and 0 bases from J, the junction contained 7 bases not matched to a gene. CDR3 bases: TGTGCCAGCAGTCCGCAACTAGCGGGGAGCTCCTACGAGCAGTACTTC. Protein sequence: CASSPQLAGSSYEQYF.

The table lists this clonotype with a count of one. Since the CDR3 does not end with the conserved phenylalanine or tryptophan, this likely comes from a read error. The chain carries TRBV11-3 and TRBJ2-1; 9 positions match TRBD2. Germline V gene sequence: CDR1 SGHNT, CDR2 YENEEA. The CDR3 contains 15 residues. The CDR3 here is CAGSLLAGINNEQFL. CDR3 coding DNA: TGTGCCGGCAGCCTTCTAGCGGGGATTAACAATGAGCAGTTCCTC.

Only a few counts were recorded for this clonotype. At one boundary the junction diverges from the germline segment, which might be a read error. The chain is built from TRBV11-2 and TRBJ2-7, with D tentatively TRBD1 or TRBD2 (6 bases each). Germline assignment: CDR1 SGHAT and CDR2 FQNNGV. CDR3 length: 14 residues. The CDR3 here is CASSEGGRSYEEYF. In DNA, the CDR3 is TGTGCCAGCAGCGAGGGGGGCAGAAGCTACGAGGAGTACTTC.

Worth noting for this clonotype: At one end, the junction sequence differs from germline, possibly due to a read error. The CDR3 nucleotides read TGTGCCAGCAGGCCCAAGGGGTTGGGCCCCGGGGACCTGTTTTTT. It codes for CASRPKGLGPGDLFF. V usage is TRBV6-1 and J usage is TRBJ2-2, with D tentatively TRBD1 or TRBD2 (5 bases each). This CDR3 region has 15 residues. Germline CDR1 and CDR2: MNHNS and SASEGT.

As to this clonotype: Since no conserved phenylalanine or tryptophan closes the CDR3, a read error is the likely cause. The V and J genes are TRBV6-6 and TRBJ2-7; the D call may be TRBD1 or TRBD2 (5 bases each). The CDR3 covers 14 residues. Germline loops: CDR1 MNHNY, CDR2 SVGAGI (reference sequence). V was shortened by 8 bases and J by 10 bases, with 24 bases between the two germline ends. The CDR3 DNA follows: TGTGCCAGCCGGGGCCCAGGTTCCCTACTTGACCAGTACCTC. Its translation: CASRGPGSLLDQYL.

The chain is built from TRBV11-2 and TRBJ2-7, with D possibly being TRBD1 (7 bases). Looked up from germline, CDR1 is SGHAT and CDR2 is FQNNGV. The V end was cut by 4 bases, the J end by 7 bases, with 11 bases between. The length of the CDR3 is 12 residues. The CDR3 DNA is TGTGCCAGCAGCTCCAGGGGGACTGAGCAGTACTTC. The encoded protein is CASSSRGTEQYF.

About this clonotype: The conserved final phenylalanine or tryptophan is absent from the CDR3, which likely points to a read error. The DNA is omitted, as the CDR3 cannot be located on it reliably, and the CDR3 follows TCRdb's listing. The chain combines TRBV14 with TRBJ2-1. The germline V gene has CDR1 SGHDN and CDR2 FVKESK. The length of the CDR3 is 12 amino acids, counting both ends. This chain's CDR3 is CASSDDWAEQLS.

On this clonotype: As the CDR3 is not closed by the conserved phenylalanine or tryptophan, this likely results from a read error. The chain links TRBV6-6 to TRBJ2-5; D call uncertain. The CDR3 covers 16 residues. The germline V gene has CDR1 MNHNY and CDR2 SVGAGI (reference sequence). V was cut by 9 bases and J by 1 base, with 21 bases left in between. The CDR3 nucleotides are TGTGCCAGTAGTCGTGGATGGGCGCCGCCCCAAGAGACCCAGTACCTC. Translating it yields CASSRGWAPPQETQYL.

This clonotype was found many times. CDR3 in amino acids: CASSLVTGVNYGYTF. DNA for the CDR3: TGTGCCAGCAGTTTAGTGACAGGGGTTAACTATGGCTACACCTTC. The V call is TRBV12-3 or TRBV12-4, the J call TRBJ1-2; 8 nucleotides line up with TRBD1. V was clipped by 1 base and J by 1 base; unmatched bases: 2. The CDR3 has 15 residues.

This clonotype has at least ten counts. The chain is built from TRBV4-1 and TRBJ2-7; TRBD1 matches at 7 bases. Losses at the gene ends were 5 bases for V and 3 bases for J; bases not matched to a gene: 10. Germline assignment: CDR1 MGHRA and CDR2 YSYEKL. This CDR3 has 15 amino acids. CDR3 sequence: CASSETQGQFYEQYF. In DNA form, the CDR3 reads TGCGCCAGCAGCGAAACACAGGGGCAATTCTACGAGCAGTACTTC.

The CDR3 spells CAWSDRAPPGYTF. For the CDR3, the DNA is TGTGCCTGGAGCGACAGGGCGCCCCCGGGCTACACCTTC. The rearrangement uses TRBV30 and TRBJ1-2, with 7 bases matching TRBD1. The germline CDR1 and CDR2 sequences are GTSNPN and SVGIG (reference sequence). CDR3 length: 13 residues. V shed 3 bases, J shed 8 bases, and the junction held 9 bases outside the gene matches. Drawing the rest from reference TRBV30 and TRBJ1-2, the complete variable domain is SQTIHQWPATLVQPVGSPLSLECTVEGTSNPNLYWYRQAAGRGLQLLFYSVGIGQISSEVPQNLSASRPQDRQFILSSKKLLLSDSGFYLCAWSDRAPPGYTFGSGTRLTVV.

J is TRBJ2-1 and V is TRBV5-1; D is possibly TRBD1 (5 bases). The CDR3 contains 15 residues. The ends were cut back, 1 base at V and 6 bases at J, with 14 bases in the middle. Germline loops: CDR1 SGHRS, CDR2 YFSETQ. CDR3 amino acids: CASSLLSQVPNEQFF. The CDR3 DNA is TGCGCCAGCAGCTTGTTGTCACAGGTTCCCAATGAGCAGTTCTTC.

The sample holds one count of this clonotype. The chain uses TRBV5-6 and TRBJ2-3, with D maybe TRBD2 (7 bases). Trimming pared 5 bases from V and 5 bases from J, leaving 18 bases between. Looked up from germline, CDR1 is SGHDT and CDR2 is YYEEEE. This CDR3 comprises 15 residues. DNA for the CDR3: TGTGCCAGCAGTGGAAACCGCGGGGGCAGAGATACGCAGTATTTT. It specifies CASSGNRGGRDTQYF.

There are a few counts of this clonotype. Sequence at one end of the junction differs from germline and may be a read error. The gene calls are TRBV10-3 and TRBJ1-2; D is ambiguous. The CDR3 totals 11 residues. The germline CDR1 and CDR2 sequences are ENHRY and SYGVKD. The DNA of the CDR3 is TGTGTCATCTGTTTAACTGGGAGCTACACCTTC. Translated, it gives CVICLTGSYTF.

The chain recombines TRBV6-4 with TRBJ2-4, with D possibly TRBD2 on 6 matching bases. The CDR3 has 14 amino acids. Germline V lookup: CDR1 MRHNA, CDR2 SNTAGT. The ends were cut back, 4 bases at V and 10 bases at J, with 17 bases in the middle. CDR3 DNA sequence: TGTGCCAGCAGTGTAAGCTGGAGGGCCCGTATTCAGTACTTC. Protein sequence: CASSVSWRARIQYF.

A note on this clonotype: This clone may be a read error of a much larger clone one base away. The chain links TRBV20-1 to TRBJ1-5, with 7 bases matching TRBD1. The CDR3 has 13 amino acids. CDR1 and CDR2 from the germline V gene are DFQATT and SNEGSKA (reference sequence). Trimming removed 6 bases from V and 5 bases from J; junction bases left unmatched: 7. CDR3 amino acids: CSARGQYDQPQHF. In nucleotides, the CDR3 is TGCAGTGCCCGGGGACAGTACGATCAGCCCCAGCATTTT.

In its sample, this clonotype was seen once. Just one base apart from a much larger clone, this may be a read error. The chain links TRBV5-4 to TRBJ2-1, with 8 bases identical to TRBD1. CDR1 SGHNT and CDR2 YYREEE come from the germline V gene (reference sequence). Losses at the gene ends were 2 bases for V and 9 bases for J; bases not matched to a gene: 7. The CDR3 spans 14 residues. DNA for the CDR3: TGTGCCAGCAGCTTTGGGCAGGGGGCGAGTGAGCAGTTCTTC. This encodes CASSFGQGASEQFF.

Of note for this clonotype: At one end, the junction sequence differs from germline, possibly due to a read error. The V call is TRBV11-1, the J call TRBJ2-1; D is uncertain. This CDR3 has 17 residues. Germline V gene lookup returns CDR1 SGHAT and CDR2 FQDESV (reference sequence). The CDR3: CASSLSSTKGSYNEQLF. In DNA form, the CDR3 reads TGTGCCAGCAGCTTATCTAGTACGAAGGGTTCCTACAATGAGCAGCTCTTC. Full variable domain (missing parts from reference TRBV11-1 and TRBJ2-1): EAEVAQSPRYKITEKSQAVAFWCDPISGHATLYWYRQILGQGPELLVQFQDESVVDDSQLPKDRFSAERLKGVDSTLKIQPAELGDSAMYLCASSLSSTKGSYNEQLFGPGTRLTVL.

Of note for this clonotype: A much larger clone is a single base away; this may be a read error. The chain uses TRBV5-4 and TRBJ2-2; TRBD2 matches 8 bases. Germline CDR1 SGHNT, CDR2 YYREEE (reference sequence). Germline trimming cut 2 bases from V and 4 bases from J; bases unmatched to any gene: 16. The CDR3 contains 19 residues. CDR3 coding DNA: TGTGCCAGCAGCTTTCAGGCCGGGGGGGCCAGGATCAGCACCGGGGAGCTGTTTTTT. Its translation is CASSFQAGGARISTGELFF.

Remarks on this clonotype: Since a much larger clone is just one base distant, this may be a read error. This sequence joins TRBV12-3 or TRBV12-4 and TRBJ2-7; D is perhaps TRBD1 (6 bases). The CDR3 has 13 residues. This CDR3 is CASSVGTTYEEYF. In DNA, the CDR3 is TGTGCCAGCAGTGTCGGGACAACCTACGAGGAGTACTTC.

With respect to this clonotype: An end of the junction differs from the germline gene, which may be a read error. V is TRBV11-2 and J is TRBJ1-4; D is possibly TRBD1 (5 bases). The germline V gene has CDR1 SGHAT and CDR2 FQNNGV. The CDR3 extends over 13 amino acids. The CDR3 reads CVSSPMGGRKLFF. CDR3 coding DNA: TGTGTCAGCAGCCCGATGGGGGGTCGAAAACTGTTTTTT.